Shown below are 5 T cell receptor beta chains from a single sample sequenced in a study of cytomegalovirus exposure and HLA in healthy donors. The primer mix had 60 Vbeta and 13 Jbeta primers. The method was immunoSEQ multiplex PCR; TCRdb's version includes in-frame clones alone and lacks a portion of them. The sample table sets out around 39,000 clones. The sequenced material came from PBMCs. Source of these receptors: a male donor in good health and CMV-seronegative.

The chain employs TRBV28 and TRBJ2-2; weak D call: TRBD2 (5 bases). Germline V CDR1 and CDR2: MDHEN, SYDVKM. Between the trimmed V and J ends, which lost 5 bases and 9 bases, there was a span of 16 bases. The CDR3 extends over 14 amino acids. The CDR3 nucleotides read TGTGCCAGCAGTCAAGAGACGGGGTACCGGGAGCTGTTTTTT. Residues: CASSQETGYRELFF. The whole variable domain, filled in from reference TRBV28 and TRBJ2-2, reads DVKVTQSSRYLVKRTGEKVFLECVQDMDHENMFWYRQDPGLGLRLIYFSYDVKMKEKGDIPEGYSVSREKKERFSLILESASTNQTSMYLCASSQETGYRELFFGEGSRLTVL.

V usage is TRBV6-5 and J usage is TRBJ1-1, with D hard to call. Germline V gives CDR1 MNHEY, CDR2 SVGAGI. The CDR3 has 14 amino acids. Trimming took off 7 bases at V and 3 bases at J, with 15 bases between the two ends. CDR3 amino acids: CASKIGSSDTEAFF. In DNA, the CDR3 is TGTGCCAGCAAAATCGGGTCTTCGGACACTGAAGCTTTCTTT.

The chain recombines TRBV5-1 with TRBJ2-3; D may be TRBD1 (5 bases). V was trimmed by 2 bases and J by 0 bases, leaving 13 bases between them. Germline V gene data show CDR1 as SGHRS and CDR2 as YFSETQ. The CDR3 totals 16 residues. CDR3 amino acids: CASSLGAASSTDTQYF. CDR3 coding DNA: TGCGCCAGCAGCTTAGGGGCAGCTTCTAGCACAGATACGCAGTATTTT.

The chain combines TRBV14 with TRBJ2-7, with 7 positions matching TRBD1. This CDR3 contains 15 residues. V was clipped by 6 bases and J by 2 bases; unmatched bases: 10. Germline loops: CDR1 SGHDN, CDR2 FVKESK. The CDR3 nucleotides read TGTGCCAGCAGGCCCCGGGACAGTTTACCCTACGAGCAGTACTTC. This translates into CASRPRDSLPYEQYF. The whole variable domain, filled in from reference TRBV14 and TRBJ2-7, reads EAGVTQFPSHSVIEKGQTVTLRCDPISGHDNLYWYRRVMGKEIKFLLHFVKESKQDESGMPNNRFLAERTGGTYSTLKVQPAELEDSGVYFCASRPRDSLPYEQYFGPGTRLTVT.

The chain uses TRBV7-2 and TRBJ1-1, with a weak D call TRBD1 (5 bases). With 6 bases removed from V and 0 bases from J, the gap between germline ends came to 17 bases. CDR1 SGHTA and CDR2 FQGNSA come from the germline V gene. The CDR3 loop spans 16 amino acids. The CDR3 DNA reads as TGTGCCAGCAGTCCCGACAGAATAAACATGAACACTGAAGCTTTCTTT. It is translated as CASSPDRINMNTEAFF.